Described below is a single T cell receptor (beta chain) sequence and its context. The data belong to a study of beta chain features in type 1 diabetes. Since all of the isolated RNA was reverse transcribed, expressed TCRB transcripts were what got sequenced. Measured with immunoSEQ multiplex PCR; TCRdb has only the in-frame clones, and not every one. The sample has roughly 380,000 clones; around 19% are singletons. Looked up from germline, CDR1 is SGHTA and CDR2 is FQGNSA. The length of the CDR3 is 18 residues. The ends lost 2 bases at V and 0 bases at J; junction bases unmatched: 3. Sequencing was carried out using naive CD4+ T cells from blood. The V and J genes are TRBV7-2 and TRBJ2-3, with TRBD2 matching 15 bases. The clonotype originates from a woman aged 18-30 years in good health. The CDR3 region has the DNA TGTGCCAGCAGCTTACGAGGGACTAGCGGGGGGAGCACAGATACGCAGTATTTT. Translating it yields CASSLRGTSGGSTDTQYF.